The next 23 T cell receptor beta chains were all read from a single sample in a study of T cells in tumors after PD-1 blockade. The assay was immunoSEQ multiplex PCR, and TCRdb's table has in-frame clones only and misses some. The sample lists thousands of clones, 65% to 80% occurring once. The sample was tumor tissue, taken before anti-PD-1 treatment. The receptors here all came from a human donor with basal cell carcinoma.

The J gene is TRBJ2-5, the V gene TRBV14; D is ambiguous. V dropped 5 bases and J dropped 4 bases, with 11 bases sitting between them. Germline V lookup: CDR1 SGHDN, CDR2 FVKESK. CDR3 length equals 13 residues. The CDR3 protein is CASSKYRGETQYF. CDR3 nucleotide sequence: TGTGCCAGCAGCAAATACAGAGGAGAGACCCAGTACTTC.

The V call is TRBV19, the J call TRBJ2-2; 7 nucleotides agree with TRBD2. Germline loops: CDR1 LNHDA, CDR2 SQIVND (reference sequence). V dropped 7 bases and J dropped 4; count of bases not matched to a gene: 9. The CDR3 totals 15 residues. The CDR3 DNA reads as TGTGCCAGTACTCCCCTCGGGGGGACCACCGGGGAGCTGTTTTTT. It is translated as CASTPLGGTTGELFF.

This clone has just one count. The rearrangement links TRBV3-1 (or the pseudogene TRBV3-2) to TRBJ2-5, with 9 nucleotides matching TRBD2. V shed 1 base and J 2 bases; nucleotides not matched to a gene: 5. Germline V gene lookup returns CDR1 LGHDT and CDR2 YNNKEL (reference sequence). There are 16 residues in the CDR3. The CDR3 bases are TGTGCCAGCAGCCAAGTCGTGGCGGGGGGGCAAGAGACCCAGTACTTC. Translation gives CASSQVVAGGQETQYF.

The chain recombines TRBV2 with TRBJ1-5; no clear D. V gave up 1 base and J gave up 1 base, with 11 bases separating them. CDR1 is SNHLY, CDR2 FYNNEI, per germline. CDR3 length: 16 residues. CDR3 nucleotides: TGTGCCAGCAGTGAAGGAGTTTACAGAAGCAATCAGCCCCAGCATTTT. Its protein product is CASSEGVYRSNQPQHF.

The V gene is TRBV11-2, the J gene TRBJ1-2; tentatively, D is TRBD1 (5 bases). Germline lookup yields CDR1 SGHAT and CDR2 FQNNGV. This CDR3 is 19 amino acids long. Trimming stripped 0 bases from V and 4 bases from J, with 24 bases between. The CDR3 here is CASSLDLGSTWGLSYGYTF. As DNA, the CDR3 is TGTGCCAGCAGCTTAGATTTAGGTTCTACTTGGGGGTTAAGCTATGGCTACACCTTC. The full variable domain, rest sourced from reference TRBV11-2 and TRBJ1-2, is EAGVAQSPRYKIIEKRQSVAFWCNPISGHATLYWYQQILGQGPKLLIQFQNNGVVDDSQLPKDRFSAERLKGVDSTLKIQPAKLEDSAVYLCASSLDLGSTWGLSYGYTFGSGTRLTVV.

CDR3 sequence (DNA): TGTGCCTGGAGCCAGACAGGGGGCGCCAGGAAAGCTTTCTTT. It encodes CAWSQTGGARKAFF. V is TRBV30 and J is TRBJ1-1; 10 bases map to TRBD1. V lost 3 bases and J lost 9; bases outside the gene matches: 10. Germline lookup yields CDR1 GTSNPN and CDR2 SVGIG (reference sequence). The CDR3 runs 14 residues.

J is TRBJ2-1 and V is TRBV12-3 or TRBV12-4; D gene unclear. V lost 0 bases and J lost 4, with 4 bases in between. The CDR3 contains 13 residues. CDR3 region: CASSLAKYNEQFF. CDR3 nucleotide sequence: TGTGCCAGCAGTTTAGCAAAATACAATGAGCAGTTCTTC.

This clone was observed a few times. The chain uses TRBV29-1 and TRBJ2-3; 11 bases match TRBD2. J lost 2 bases, V lost 6 bases, and 10 bases had no gene match. The germline V gene has CDR1 SQVTM and CDR2 ANQGSEA. The CDR3 is 16 amino acids. CDR3 nucleotides: TGCAGCGTCGCGAAGAGACTAGCGGGGCACACAGATACGCAGTATTTT. Its protein is CSVAKRLAGHTDTQYF.

The V and J genes are TRBV6-1 and TRBJ2-7, with D uncertain. The CDR3 runs 14 residues. The ends were cut back, 1 base at V and 8 bases at J, with 15 bases in the middle. Germline CDR1 and CDR2: MNHNS and SASEGT. The CDR3 DNA reads as TGTGCCAGCAGTGAAGGACCTCACGCGGTGAAGCAGTACTTC. It encodes CASSEGPHAVKQYF.

The genes are TRBV9 and TRBJ1-4; D remains unclear. Deletions cut 3 bases from V and 8 bases from J, with 23 bases between. Germline values: CDR1 SGDLS, CDR2 YYNGEE. The CDR3 extends over 17 amino acids. The CDR3 DNA sequence: TGTGCCAGCAGCGCTCGCCTGATAATTCTTCCGGGGGAAAAACTGTTTTTT. This encodes CASSARLIILPGEKLFF. Variable domain in full (rest from reference TRBV9 and TRBJ1-4): DSGVTQTPKHLITATGQRVTLRCSPRSGDLSVYWYQQSLDQGLQFLIQYYNGEERAKGNILERFSAQQFPDLHSELNLSSLELGDSALYFCASSARLIILPGEKLFFGSGTQLSVL.

The chain is built from TRBV5-6 and TRBJ2-7; 7 positions match TRBD1. The CDR3 runs to 13 residues. V lost 3 bases, J lost 2 bases, and 2 bases stayed unmatched. Looked up from germline, CDR1 is SGHDT and CDR2 is YYEEEE. The CDR3 region has the DNA TGTGCCAGCAGCTACAGGGGTCCCTACGAGCAGTACTTC. Its protein is CASSYRGPYEQYF. The full variable domain, its missing parts supplied by reference TRBV5-6 and TRBJ2-7, is DAGVTQSPTHLIKTRGQQVTLRCSPKSGHDTVSWYQQALGQGPQFIFQYYEEEERQRGNFPDRFSGHQFPNYSSELNVNALLLGDSALYLCASSYRGPYEQYFGPGTRLTVT.

Only one count was recorded for this clone. The chain recombines TRBV6-5 with TRBJ2-7; D might be TRBD2 (6 bases). V shed 5 bases and J shed 3 bases, with 8 bases lying between them. CDR1 and CDR2 from the germline V gene are MNHEY and SVGAGI. This CDR3 has 12 amino acids. CDR3 residues: CASSRTNYEQYF. CDR3 coding DNA: TGTGCCAGCAGTAGGACTAACTACGAGCAGTACTTC.

This clone occurred a few times. The CDR3 sequence is CASSEMNTEAFF. Written as DNA, the CDR3 is TGTGCCAGCAGTGAAATGAACACTGAAGCTTTCTTT. The V call is TRBV2, the J call TRBJ1-1; D gene uncertain. The CDR3 is 12 residues long. V was shortened by 2 bases and J by 0 bases, with 1 base between the two germline ends. Germline V gene lookup returns CDR1 SNHLY and CDR2 FYNNEI.

By frequency in the sample, this clone is large. This sequence joins TRBV18 and TRBJ1-3; perhaps TRBD1 as D (6 bases). V was shortened by 2 bases and J by 4 bases, with 15 bases between the two germline ends. The CDR3 has 16 residues. Per germline, CDR1 KGHSH and CDR2 LQKENI. The CDR3: CASSPIRGANGNTIYF. The CDR3 coding sequence is TGTGCCAGCTCACCAATCCGGGGGGCGAACGGAAACACCATATATTTT.

The chain uses TRBV2 and TRBJ2-1; 11 bases match TRBD2. The junction had 6 bases not matched to a gene; V was cut back by 1 base and J by 4 bases. In germline, CDR1 is SNHLY, CDR2 FYNNEI. There are 17 residues in the CDR3. Here the CDR3 DNA reads TGTGCCAGCAGTGAAGAGTGGGGGACTAGCGGATACAATGAGCAGTTCTTC. Its protein is CASSEEWGTSGYNEQFF.

The gene calls are TRBV5-8 and TRBJ1-1, with 7 bases lining up with TRBD1. Germline CDR1 reads SGHTS; CDR2 reads YDEGEE. Unmatched junction bases numbered 9, after V lost 4 bases and J lost 0 bases. The CDR3 sequence is 16 residues long. Here the CDR3 DNA reads TGTGCCAGCAGCCCCGACCGAACAGGGGTGAACACTGAAGCTTTCTTT. Residues: CASSPDRTGVNTEAFF.

The sample holds one count of this clone. This chain connects TRBV12-3 or TRBV12-4 to TRBJ2-1, with a tentative D call TRBD1 (6 bases). V lost 8 bases, J lost 9 bases, and 14 bases lay in between. This CDR3 spans 12 amino acids. CDR3 residues: CASARSRGEQFF. For the CDR3, the DNA is TGTGCCAGCGCTCGAAGCAGGGGTGAGCAGTTCTTC.

In its sample, this clone was seen a few times. V usage is TRBV5-8 and J usage is TRBJ1-5; a possible D gene is TRBD1 (6 bases). The CDR3 consists of 18 residues. Between the trimmed V and J ends, which lost 2 bases and 0 bases, there was a span of 18 bases. Germline V gives CDR1 SGHTS, CDR2 YDEGEE. The CDR3 bases are TGTGCCAGCAGCTTTCCCAGGGGCCGTCGGTTTAGCAATCAGCCCCAGCATTTT. Its translation is CASSFPRGRRFSNQPQHF.

The chain couples TRBV2 to TRBJ2-2; D gene ambiguous. Germline V gene lookup returns CDR1 SNHLY and CDR2 FYNNEI. The CDR3 totals 14 residues. V was trimmed by 7 bases and J by 3 bases, leaving 12 bases between them. CDR3 nucleotides: TGTGCCAGCAAGAACCCGACTTACACCGGGGAGCTGTTTTTT. Amino acid sequence: CASKNPTYTGELFF.

The chain uses TRBV11-2 and TRBJ1-5; TRBD1 matches at 7 bases. The CDR3 contains 19 residues. The V gene's germline CDR1 is SGHAT and CDR2 FQNNGV. V lost 3 bases to trimming and J lost 5 bases; unmatched junction nucleotides: 19. The CDR3 protein is CASSFGHRGARPEDQPQHF. The CDR3 nucleotides read TGTGCCAGCAGCTTTGGACACAGGGGAGCCCGTCCAGAAGATCAGCCCCAGCATTTT.

The CDR3 spells CASSAGHGFVNIQYF. The CDR3 region has the DNA TGTGCCAGCAGCGCGGGACACGGGTTCGTCAACATTCAGTACTTC. The V gene is TRBV5-6, the J gene TRBJ2-4; D possibly matches TRBD1 or TRBD2 (6 bases each). The CDR3 contains 15 residues. V dropped 4 bases and J dropped 7 bases, with 18 bases sitting between them. CDR1 SGHDT and CDR2 YYEEEE come from the germline V gene.

The chain recombines TRBV4-2 with TRBJ2-5, with 14 bases fitting TRBD2. CDR3 length equals 17 residues. V was clipped by 4 bases and J by 2 bases; unmatched bases: 6. Looked up from germline, CDR1 is LGHNA and CDR2 is YNFKEQ. The CDR3 bases are TGTGCCAGCAGCCCGGGGACTAGCGGGGGTAATCAAGAGACCCAGTACTTC. Residues: CASSPGTSGGNQETQYF.

The V call is TRBV7-6, the J call TRBJ2-5; 10 bases agree with TRBD2. Trimming at V came to 2 bases and at J to 5 bases, leaving 11 bases not matched to a gene. CDR1 and CDR2 from the germline V gene are SGHVS and FNYEAQ. The length of the CDR3 is 17 residues. In DNA, the CDR3 is TGTGCCAGCAGCTTAAAAAGCGGGGGGGCATTTTCGGAGACCCAGTACTTC. Its translation is CASSLKSGGAFSETQYF.